This entry is about one T cell receptor (beta chain). What antigen it recognizes has not been identified. No quality values exist for individual bases; no much larger clone is one base distant. CDR1 and CDR2 were assigned from the germline V gene as MGHDK and SYGVNS. Trimming takes 7 bases from V and 2 bases from J, and the germline ends sit 8 bases apart. The CDR3 sequence holds 12 residues, the cysteine and phenylalanine included. Kept here is only the CDR3 DNA, which spans 36 bases and is read in frame from base 1. The data stem from a study of PD-1 blockade in classical Hodgkin lymphoma (dated by TCRdb to the early 2020s). About the full investigation: Nivolumab dosing was 3 mg/kg intravenously every 2 weeks, continuing until either disease progression or unacceptable toxicity. A peripheral blood immune signature of response to PD-1 blockade in classical Hodgkin lymphoma was defined using TCR beta sequencing and CyTOF. The paper's findings and limits, for the study overall: Baseline TCR diversity was reported to be lower in newly diagnosed patients than in healthy donors and to be lower still in relapsed/refractory patients. A significant rise by C4D1 was seen in CD4+ but not CD8+ TCR diversity (p=0.0027 vs p=0.16), with the rise being most apparent in complete responders (p=0.02). Baseline diversity similar to that of newly diagnosed patients was observed in trial patients achieving complete response, whereas significantly lower diversity was observed in partial responders and progressors. Patients starting nivolumab less than 1 year after ASCT had lower diversity and were excluded from later analyses to avoid confounding by immune reconstitution. Only a single clinical trial cohort was studied, and what caused the repertoire differences, possibly disease activity or prior therapy, remained undefined.

Genomic DNA was isolated using the Qiagen DNeasy kit from unsorted PBMCs as well as from negatively selected CD4+ and CD8+ fractions. Using primers that anneal to V and J segments, immunoSEQ multiplex PCR amplified the TCR beta CDR3 regions. A synthetic immune receptor repertoire was used to minimize amplification bias, and remaining bias was computationally removed after sequencing. The authors' analysis ran thus. Repertoire diversity was quantified as the Shannon entropy index using custom Python scripts. The unsorted, CD4+ and CD8+ repertoires were each analyzed separately, with the exception of combined analyses, where CD4+ and CD8+ sequences were merged in silico. Clonal expansion was defined as at least a 2-fold frequency increase after treatment relative to C1D1, with a pseudocount of 0.5 for undetected baseline clones. Singleton clones were defined as clones with 0 or 1 copy at C1D1, and non-singleton clones were defined as clones with 2 or more copies. By matching protein sequences in sorted samples from the same patient, clones expanded in unsorted samples were annotated as CD4+, CD8+ or unknown. Diversity changes from C1D1 to C4D1 were tested in paired samples using Wilcoxon tests. The table comes from immuneACCESS by way of TCRdb, which keeps in-frame sequences with V and J called. Part of the clones is missing from these tables; in studies checked, under half for an unresolved V gene and the rest for unknown reasons. V, J and clone size are those of that table, while D and trimming were read from the DNA. The sample table contains fewer than 65,000 clones; only one count was recorded for around 91% of them. The ten largest clones add up to over 12% of the sample.

Interpreted using the paper, the time point label stands for: cycle 1 day 1 (C1D1), immediately before nivolumab initiation. All trial patients had relapsed after autologous stem cell transplantation, with cohorts A, B and C differing in prior brentuximab vedotin exposure. The trial cohort was composed of over 50 patients with relapsed/refractory classical Hodgkin lymphoma, for whom complete response, partial response or progressive disease was recorded as best overall response. Trial patients were treated with single-agent nivolumab in the multi-cohort phase II CheckMate 205 trial. An independent review committee assessed best overall response using the 2007 International Working Group response criteria. Trial PBMCs were collected just before the start of nivolumab (C1D1) and during therapy at cycle 2 day 1 and cycle 4 day 1. After peripheral blood was drawn into 8 mL Vacutainer Cell Preparation Tubes, PBMCs were isolated by centrifugation and then cryopreserved.

The origin of this receptor is a human donor with classical Hodgkin lymphoma. The sample here was peripheral blood mononuclear cells (PBMCs), taken at baseline. The V and J genes are TRBV25-1 and TRBJ1-2; the best D guess is TRBD1, with 5 bases matching. The nucleotides read TGTGCCAGCACTGAGGGGAACTATGGCTACACCTTC. It translates to CASTEGNYGYTF.